The 13 T cell receptor beta chains presented below share a single source sample, sequenced in a study of blood T cell repertoires in COVID-19. Produced via immunoSEQ multiplex PCR; TCRdb's table is partial and in-frame only. The table has under 85,000 clones, 87% seen once; the top ten hold around 5%. Material: peripheral blood. The receptors come from an elderly woman with active or convalescent COVID-19.

The V call is TRBV18, the J call TRBJ2-7; 7 nucleotides agree with TRBD2. The CDR3 is 15 amino acids. Trimming cost V 3 bases and J 3 bases; bases outside gene matches: 8. The germline V gene encodes CDR1 KGHSH and CDR2 LQKENI. The CDR3 DNA reads TGTGCCAGCTCACCCGGGACTATCCGCGGCTACGAGCAGTACTTC. Amino acids: CASSPGTIRGYEQYF.

The chain employs TRBV5-1 and TRBJ2-2, with D possibly TRBD2 on 6 matching bases. The V and J ends lost 1 base and 3 bases respectively, with 10 bases between them. Germline V gene sequence: CDR1 SGHRS, CDR2 YFSETQ. The length of the CDR3 is 15 residues. DNA of the CDR3: TGCGCCAGCAGCTTGCGCGGGAAAGACACCGGGGAGCTGTTTTTT. Protein product: CASSLRGKDTGELFF.

V is TRBV18 and J is TRBJ2-7; D unresolved. The germline V gene has CDR1 KGHSH and CDR2 LQKENI. V lost 4 bases and J lost 4, with 11 bases in between. The CDR3 has 13 amino acids. Written as DNA, the CDR3 is TGTGCCAGCTCACTTTCGGCCGGGTACGAGCAGTACTTC. As protein: CASSLSAGYEQYF.

V gene TRBV4-2 combines with J gene TRBJ1-1; D call uncertain. CDR1 is LGHNA and CDR2 is YNFKEQ in the germline V gene. The CDR3 extends over 18 amino acids. The V and J ends lost 1 base and 2 bases respectively, with 20 bases between them. The CDR3 DNA sequence: TGTGCCAGCAGCCAAGGTCGCGGCGGGAACAGAGAAAACACTGAAGCTTTCTTT. This translates into CASSQGRGGNRENTEAFF.

V gene TRBV29-1 combines with J gene TRBJ2-5; weak D call: TRBD1 (5 bases). The CDR3 covers 13 residues. V lost 4 bases and J 1 base, leaving 10 bases between the germline ends. CDR1 SQVTM and CDR2 ANQGSEA come from the germline V gene. This CDR3 is CSVVRQGQETQYF. The CDR3 DNA reads as TGCAGCGTTGTTCGCCAGGGCCAAGAGACCCAGTACTTC. Full variable domain (rest looked up from reference TRBV29-1 and TRBJ2-5): SAVISQKPSRDICQRGTSLTIQCQVDSQVTMMFWYRQQPGQSLTLIATANQGSEATYESGFVIDKFPISRPNLTFSTLTVSNMSPEDSSIYLCSVVRQGQETQYFGPGTRLLVL.

The chain uses TRBV13 and TRBJ1-1; TRBD1 agrees at 8 bases. Losses at the gene ends were 5 bases for V and 3 bases for J; bases not matched to a gene: 5. Germline loops: CDR1 PRHDT, CDR2 FYEKMQ (reference sequence). The CDR3 has 14 amino acids. CDR3 in DNA: TGTGCCAGCAGCGGGACAGGTCGAGACACTGAAGCTTTCTTT. Translation: CASSGTGRDTEAFF.

The genes are TRBV19 and TRBJ2-7; 9 nucleotides match TRBD1. The trim removed 0 bases at V and 3 bases at J, leaving 6 bases unmatched. The V gene's germline CDR1 is LNHDA and CDR2 SQIVND (reference sequence). This CDR3 spans 16 amino acids. The CDR3 DNA sequence: TGTGCCAGTAGTATAGATCACAGGGGGCGTCTCTACGAGCAGTACTTC. Translation gives CASSIDHRGRLYEQYF.

The gene calls are TRBV18 and TRBJ1-1; no reliable D call. This CDR3 comprises 17 residues. Germline V gene sequence: CDR1 KGHSH, CDR2 LQKENI. Trimming took off 3 bases at V and 1 base at J, with 18 bases between the two ends. This CDR3 reads CASSPSRSSFGNTEAFF. The CDR3 DNA reads as TGTGCCAGCTCACCCAGCAGGTCCTCCTTCGGGAACACTGAAGCTTTCTTT.

V and J are TRBV20-1 and TRBJ1-1; D is unclear. The germline CDR1 and CDR2 sequences are DFQATT and SNEGSKA (reference sequence). This CDR3 has 8 residues. The V end lost 6 bases, the J end lost 11 bases, and 7 bases lay between the germline ends. The CDR3 region has the DNA TGCAGTGCCCCGGGGGCTTTCTTT. Residues: CSAPGAFF.

The chain is built from TRBV5-3 and TRBJ2-5, with D perhaps matching TRBD1 (6 bases). TRBV5-3 is an ORF, with its function uncertain. This CDR3 has 14 residues. Trimming removed 4 bases from V and 3 bases from J, with 13 bases in between. CDR3 DNA: TGTGCCAGAAGCCCCCCGGACAGTAAAGAGACCCAGTACTTC. Translated: CARSPPDSKETQYF.

The gene calls are TRBV6-2 or TRBV6-3 and TRBJ2-3, with D possibly TRBD2 on 6 matching bases. Germline lookup yields CDR1 MNHEY and CDR2 SVGEGT. V was cut by 3 bases and J by 6 bases, with 10 bases left in between. The CDR3 runs to 13 residues. The CDR3 DNA reads as TGTGCCAGCAGTTATACTAGCAGGGATACGCAGTATTTT. This translates into CASSYTSRDTQYF.

The chain has TRBV3-1 (or the pseudogene TRBV3-2) and TRBJ2-3; 13 nucleotides line up with TRBD2. J was trimmed by 1 base and V by 5 bases; bases with no gene match: 9. Germline assignment: CDR1 LGHDT and CDR2 YNNKEL (reference sequence). The CDR3 has 18 amino acids. The CDR3 DNA reads TGTGCCAGCAGCAGGGGCACCGGGACTAGCGGGGGCACAGATACGCAGTATTTT. This gives the protein CASSRGTGTSGGTDTQYF.

In its sample, this clone was seen a few times. This rearrangement joins TRBV6-2 or TRBV6-3 to TRBJ1-1, with D possibly being TRBD1 (6 bases). CDR1 is MNHEY, CDR2 SVGEGT, per germline. V dropped 2 bases and J dropped 1 base, with 11 bases sitting between them. The CDR3 consists of 15 residues. The CDR3 loop is CASSYKLTGNTEAFF. The CDR3 coding sequence is TGTGCCAGCAGTTACAAGTTGACAGGGAACACTGAAGCTTTCTTT.